The rows below give T cell receptor beta chains drawn from one sample of a study of blood T cell repertoires in COVID-19. Using immunoSEQ multiplex PCR, the repertoire was profiled, and TCRdb retains in-frame clones only, with some absent. The sample lists 110,000 to 150,000 clones; approximately 79% were seen once. The sample consisted of peripheral blood. The receptors come from a man over 45 with active or convalescent COVID-19. Each CDR3 is given with its conserved first and last residue. A D gene is named only where the DNA matches it firmly. Size tells how often a clone was seen (once, few, many) or the class of an expanded clone, and some rows leave it out.

V: TRBV19; size: NA; D: NA; J: TRBJ1-5; CDR3: CAIGAIWGNQPQHF; DNA: TGTGCCATTGGGGCCATTTGGGGCAATCAGCCCCAGCATTTT
V: TRBV6-4; size: NA; D: NA; J: TRBJ2-3; CDR3: CASSDQGITDTQYF; DNA: TGTGCCAGCAGTGACCAGGGTATCACAGATACGCAGTATTTT
V: TRBV30; size: NA; D: NA; J: TRBJ1-6; CDR3: CATSLGQHGTPLHF; DNA: TGTGCCACATCACTCGGACAGCATGGCACACCCCTCCACTTT
V: TRBV3-1/TRBV3-2; size: once; D: NA; J: TRBJ1-1; CDR3: CASSQIRGNTEAFF; DNA: TGTGCCAGCAGCCAAATCCGGGGGAACACTGAAGCTTTCTTT
V: TRBV7-9; size: NA; D: NA; J: TRBJ2-1; CDR3: CASSLAQGDEQFF; DNA: TGTGCCAGCAGCTTAGCCCAGGGTGATGAGCAGTTCTTC
V: TRBV5-1; size: NA; D: TRBD2; J: TRBJ2-1; CDR3: CASSGALAGGPSEQFF; DNA: TGCGCCAGCAGCGGGGCACTAGCGGGAGGGCCCTCTGAGCAGTTCTTC
V: TRBV11-2; size: NA; D: NA; J: TRBJ2-5; CDR3: CASSSLDSQETQYF; DNA: TGTGCCAGCAGCTCCTTGGACAGCCAAGAGACCCAGTACTTC
V: TRBV18; size: NA; D: NA; J: TRBJ2-7; CDR3: CASSPDTRGEGYEQYF; DNA: TGTGCCAGCTCACCCGATACAAGGGGGGAGGGCTACGAGCAGTACTTC
V: TRBV18; size: many; D: TRBD2; J: TRBJ2-1; CDR3: CASFGLAGANEQFF; DNA: TGTGCCAGCTTCGGACTAGCGGGAGCCAATGAGCAGTTCTTC
V: TRBV21-1; size: NA; D: NA; J: TRBJ2-1; CDR3: CASNNRATSGRWRFF; DNA: TGTGCCAGCAACAACCGGGCGACTAGCGGGAGATGGCGGTTCTTC
V: TRBV7-6; size: NA; D: TRBD2; J: TRBJ2-1; CDR3: CASSFGASGMYNEQFF; DNA: TGTGCCAGCAGCTTCGGTGCTAGCGGGATGTACAATGAGCAGTTCTTC
V: TRBV19; size: NA; D: NA; J: TRBJ2-5; CDR3: CASSHSRETQYF; DNA: TGTGCCAGTAGCCACTCGAGGGAGACCCAGTACTTC
V: TRBV5-4; size: NA; D: TRBD2; J: TRBJ2-2; CDR3: CASSLGLAGVGGELFF; DNA: TGTGCCAGCAGCCTGGGACTAGCGGGAGTGGGCGGGGAGCTGTTTTTT
V: TRBV10-3; size: NA; D: NA; J: TRBJ2-1; CDR3: CAISLDGSSYNEQFF; DNA: TGTGCCATCAGCCTAGACGGCTCATCCTACAATGAGCAGTTCTTC
V: TRBV24-1; size: NA; D: TRBD1; J: TRBJ2-5; CDR3: CATSDPGTGGPETQYF; DNA: TGTGCCACCAGTGATCCCGGGACAGGGGGACCTGAGACCCAGTACTTC
V: TRBV28; size: NA; D: TRBD1; J: TRBJ1-5; CDR3: CASSSPGQLYSNQPQHF; DNA: TGTGCCAGCAGTTCACCGGGACAGCTTTATAGCAATCAGCCCCAGCATTTT
V: TRBV2; size: NA; D: NA; J: TRBJ1-6; CDR3: CASSETLASYNSPLHF; DNA: TGTGCCAGCAGTGAAACCCTAGCGTCCTATAATTCACCCCTCCACTTT
V: TRBV29-1; size: NA; D: TRBD1; J: TRBJ2-1; CDR3: CSVEDQDRGGEQFF; DNA: TGCAGCGTTGAAGATCAGGACAGGGGGGGTGAGCAGTTCTTC
V: TRBV28; size: NA; D: NA; J: TRBJ2-3; CDR3: CASRSSRELTSTDTQYF; DNA: TGTGCCAGCAGAAGTTCCAGGGAACTTACTAGCACAGATACGCAGTATTTT
V: TRBV6-5; size: NA; D: TRBD1; J: TRBJ1-2; CDR3: CASNTDRGRGGYTF; DNA: TGTGCCAGCAATACCGACAGGGGGCGCGGTGGCTACACCTTC
V: TRBV6-5; size: NA; D: NA; J: TRBJ2-1; CDR3: CASSYSRVDEQFF; DNA: TGTGCCAGCAGTTACTCACGAGTCGATGAGCAGTTCTTC
V: TRBV28; size: NA; D: TRBD1; J: TRBJ1-1; CDR3: CASSLDRVTFF; DNA: TGTGCCAGCAGCCTCGACAGGGTAACTTTCTTT